This TCR beta chain comes out of a study of CD8 T cells in Susac syndrome. TCR beta from blood CD8+ and CD4+ T cells was sequenced. The multiple sclerosis control group was made up of treatment-naive patients with stable or active relapsing-remitting disease. Through negative isolation, CD4+ and CD8+ T cells were obtained, while TEMRA cells were enriched using FACS. The length of the CDR3 is 15 residues. The J segment lost 5 bases and the V segment lost 2 bases, leaving 6 bases of the junction unmatched. Germline V gene sequence: CDR1 SGHRS, CDR2 YFSETQ. Broader study findings: The study's TCR sequencing and HLA analysis covered a relatively small number of individuals, and the study acknowledged this.

The authors reverse transcribed roughly 0.5 to 1 ug RNA with random hexamers. TCRdb recomputed calls from the immunoSEQ multiplex PCR reads with MiXCR, one row per CDR3 protein. The table includes fewer than 350,000 distinct CDR3 sequences, 89% detected once. Of note for this clonotype: Its specificity is unknown.

The receptor's source is a human donor with multiple sclerosis. The material sequenced was CD8+ T cells from PBMCs. The chain couples TRBV5-1 to TRBJ1-5, with TRBD1 matching 8 bases. CDR3 in amino acids: CASSFTGQDYQPQHF. CDR3 coding DNA: TGCGCCAGCAGCTTTACGGGACAGGATTATCAGCCCCAGCATTTT.